The T cell receptor beta chain described here comes from a study of blood T cells in healthy people across ages. Background on the study: Through template switching, about one barcoded beta molecule was captured per two T cells, as measured in model experiments.

V lost 5 bases and J 3 bases, leaving 16 bases between the germline ends. The germline V gene encodes CDR1 SQVTM and CDR2 ANQGSEA. The CDR3 length is 15 residues. A second about 6 to 12 cycle PCR used barcoded and J-beta primers. TCRdb used MiXCR to reprocess the 5' RACE reads, holding one entry per CDR3 protein. The sample yields 380,000 or so distinct CDR3 sequences, roughly half seen once. This rearrangement joins TRBV29-1 to TRBJ1-4; D is possibly TRBD1 (5 bases). This TCR was sampled from a man aged 60 to 69 in good health. The sample comprised blood. This CDR3 reads CSVKPGPQSNEKLFF. DNA of the CDR3: TGCAGCGTTAAGCCGGGACCCCAGTCTAATGAAAAACTGTTTTTT.